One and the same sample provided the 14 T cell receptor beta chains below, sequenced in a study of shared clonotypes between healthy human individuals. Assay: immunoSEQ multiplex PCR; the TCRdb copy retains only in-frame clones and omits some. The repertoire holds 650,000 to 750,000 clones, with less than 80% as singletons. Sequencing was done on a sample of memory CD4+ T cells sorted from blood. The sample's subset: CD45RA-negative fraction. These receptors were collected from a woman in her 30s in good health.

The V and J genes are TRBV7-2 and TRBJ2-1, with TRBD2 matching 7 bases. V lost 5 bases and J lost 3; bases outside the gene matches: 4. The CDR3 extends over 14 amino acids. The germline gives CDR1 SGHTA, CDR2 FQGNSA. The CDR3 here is CASSQIAGYNEQFF. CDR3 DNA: TGTGCCAGCAGCCAAATAGCGGGCTACAATGAGCAGTTCTTC. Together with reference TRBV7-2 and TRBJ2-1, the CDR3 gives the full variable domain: GAGVSQSPSNKVTEKGKDVELRCDPISGHTALYWYRQSLGQGLEFLIYFQGNSAPDKSGLPSDRFSAERTGGSVSTLTIQRTQQEDSAVYLCASSQIAGYNEQFFGPGTRLTVL.

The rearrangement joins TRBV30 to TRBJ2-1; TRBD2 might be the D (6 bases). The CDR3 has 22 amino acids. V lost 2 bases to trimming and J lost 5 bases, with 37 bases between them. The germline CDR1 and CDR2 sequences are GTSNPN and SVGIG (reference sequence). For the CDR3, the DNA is TGTGCCTGGAGTACTCATGGGGGGTTGGGTCTAGGGCACAGGCAACCCCACAATGAGCAGTTCTTC. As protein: CAWSTHGGLGLGHRQPHNEQFF.

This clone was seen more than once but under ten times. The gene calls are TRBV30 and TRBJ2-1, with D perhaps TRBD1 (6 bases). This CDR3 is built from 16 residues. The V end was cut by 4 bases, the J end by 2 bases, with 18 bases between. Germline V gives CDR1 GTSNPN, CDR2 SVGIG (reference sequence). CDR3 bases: TGTGCCTGGAAATCAATGGGGGCCAGAACCTACAATGAGCAGTTCTTC. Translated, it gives CAWKSMGARTYNEQFF.

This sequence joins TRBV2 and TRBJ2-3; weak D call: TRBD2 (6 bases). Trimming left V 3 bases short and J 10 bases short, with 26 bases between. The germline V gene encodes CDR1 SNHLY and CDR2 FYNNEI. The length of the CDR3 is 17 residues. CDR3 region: CASSENGRLAINGAQYF. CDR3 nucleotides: TGTGCCAGCAGTGAGAACGGCAGGCTAGCGATAAATGGGGCGCAGTATTTT.

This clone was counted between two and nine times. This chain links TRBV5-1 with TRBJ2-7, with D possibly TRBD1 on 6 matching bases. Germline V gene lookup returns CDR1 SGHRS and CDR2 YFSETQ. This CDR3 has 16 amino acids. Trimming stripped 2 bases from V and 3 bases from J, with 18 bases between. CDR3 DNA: TGCGCCAGCAGCTTCGGACAGTTGGGATTTAACTACGAGCAGTACTTC. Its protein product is CASSFGQLGFNYEQYF.

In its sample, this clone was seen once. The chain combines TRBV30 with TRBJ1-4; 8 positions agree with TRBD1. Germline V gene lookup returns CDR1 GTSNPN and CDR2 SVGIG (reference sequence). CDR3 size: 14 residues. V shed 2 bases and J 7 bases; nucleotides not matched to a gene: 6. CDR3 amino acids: CAWSPGGDGEKLFF. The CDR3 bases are TGTGCCTGGAGTCCAGGGGGCGACGGTGAAAAACTGTTTTTT.

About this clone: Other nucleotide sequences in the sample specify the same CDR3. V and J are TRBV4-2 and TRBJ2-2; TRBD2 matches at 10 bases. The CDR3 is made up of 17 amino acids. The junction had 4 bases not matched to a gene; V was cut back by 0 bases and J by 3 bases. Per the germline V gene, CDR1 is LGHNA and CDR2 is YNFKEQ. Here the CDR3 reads CASSQDRGLADTGELFF. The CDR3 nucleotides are TGTGCCAGCAGCCAAGATCGAGGACTAGCGGACACCGGGGAGCTGTTTTTT.

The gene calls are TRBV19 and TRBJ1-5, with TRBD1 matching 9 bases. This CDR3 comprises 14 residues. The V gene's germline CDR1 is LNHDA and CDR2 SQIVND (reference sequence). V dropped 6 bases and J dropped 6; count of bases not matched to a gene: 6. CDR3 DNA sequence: TGTGCCAGTAGACCACAGGGGGCTCGTCAGCCCCAGCATTTT. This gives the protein CASRPQGARQPQHF.

CDR3: CASSPDRASNQPQHF. DNA for the CDR3: TGTGCCAGCTCGCCCGACAGGGCTAGCAATCAGCCCCAGCATTTT. V and J are TRBV18 and TRBJ1-5, with 7 bases fitting TRBD1. V was clipped by 6 bases and J by 0 bases; unmatched bases: 5. The germline V gene encodes CDR1 KGHSH and CDR2 LQKENI. The CDR3 sequence is 15 residues long.

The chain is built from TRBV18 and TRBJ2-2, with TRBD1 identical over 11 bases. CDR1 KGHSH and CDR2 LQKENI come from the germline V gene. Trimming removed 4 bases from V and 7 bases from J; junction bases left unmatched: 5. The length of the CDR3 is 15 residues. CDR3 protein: CASSLRTGGNGELFF. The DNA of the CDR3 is TGTGCCAGCTCACTACGGACAGGGGGCAACGGGGAGCTGTTTTTT.

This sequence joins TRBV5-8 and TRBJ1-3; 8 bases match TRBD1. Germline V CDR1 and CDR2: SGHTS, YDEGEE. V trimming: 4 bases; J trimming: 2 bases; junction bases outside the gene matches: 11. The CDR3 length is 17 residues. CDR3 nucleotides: TGTGCCAGCAGCCAAGCCGTCTTACAGGGGGCTGGAAACACCATATATTTT. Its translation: CASSQAVLQGAGNTIYF.

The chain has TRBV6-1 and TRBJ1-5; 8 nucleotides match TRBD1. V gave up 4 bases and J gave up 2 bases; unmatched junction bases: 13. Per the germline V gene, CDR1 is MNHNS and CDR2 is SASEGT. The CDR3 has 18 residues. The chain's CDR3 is CASSGGGGQAVGNQPQHF. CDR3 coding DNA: TGTGCCAGCAGTGGGGGAGGGGGACAGGCGGTGGGCAATCAGCCCCAGCATTTT.

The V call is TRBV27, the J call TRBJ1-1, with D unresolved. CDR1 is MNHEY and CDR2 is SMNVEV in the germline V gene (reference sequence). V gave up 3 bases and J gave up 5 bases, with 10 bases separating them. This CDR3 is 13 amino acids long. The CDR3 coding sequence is TGTGCCAGCAGTTTGCTAGGGATGACTGAAGCTTTCTTT. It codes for CASSLLGMTEAFF.

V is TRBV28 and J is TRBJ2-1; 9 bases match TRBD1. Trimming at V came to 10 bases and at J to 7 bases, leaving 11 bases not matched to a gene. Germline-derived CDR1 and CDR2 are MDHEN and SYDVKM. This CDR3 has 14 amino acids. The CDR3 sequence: CANSQGASLNEQFF. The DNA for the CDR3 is TGTGCCAACTCACAGGGGGCATCTCTGAATGAGCAGTTCTTC.